The 22 T cell receptor beta chains listed next were all sequenced from one sample in a study of metastatic and nonmetastatic thyroid tumors. Thyroid surgery took place with no prior treatment in any patient. TCRdb ran MiXCR on the PCR reads. The sample records 23,000 or so clones, roughly 18% being singletons. Sequenced input: blood. Receptors originate from a male donor with papillary thyroid cancer or a benign thyroid nodule (not recorded which). Some clones in this sample may be carry-over from other donors' samples.

Many counts were recorded for this clone. This CDR3 is also generated by other DNA sequences in the sample. The DNA of the CDR3 is TGTGCCAGCAAGAGACTAGCGGGAGAGTATAATGAGCAGTTCTTC. Translated, it gives CASKRLAGEYNEQFF. The V call is TRBV11-2, the J call TRBJ2-1, with 12 bases lining up with TRBD2. J gave up 7 bases and V 7 bases, and 8 bases lay outside the gene matches. The CDR3 totals 15 residues. Germline-derived CDR1 and CDR2 are SGHAT and FQNNGV. Full variable domain (rest looked up from reference TRBV11-2 and TRBJ2-1): EAGVAQSPRYKIIEKRQSVAFWCNPISGHATLYWYQQILGQGPKLLIQFQNNGVVDDSQLPKDRFSAERLKGVDSTLKIQPAKLEDSAVYLCASKRLAGEYNEQFFGPGTRLTVL.

The rearrangement joins TRBV5-1 to TRBJ2-7; TRBD2 matches 14 bases. V was clipped by 4 bases and J by 5 bases; unmatched bases: 11. The CDR3 runs 17 residues. The germline V gene encodes CDR1 SGHRS and CDR2 YFSETQ. Here the CDR3 reads CASSRGTSGSRGHEQYF. The DNA for the CDR3 is TGCGCCAGCAGCCGTGGGACTAGCGGGAGTAGGGGCCACGAGCAGTACTTC.

The genes are TRBV20-1 and TRBJ1-5, with D unclear. Trimming took 3 bases from V and 0 from J, leaving 12 bases between them. Germline values: CDR1 DFQATT, CDR2 SNEGSKA (reference sequence). The CDR3 is 15 amino acids. The CDR3 reads CSARDGYFSNQPQHF. The CDR3 DNA is TGCAGTGCTAGGGACGGGTACTTTAGCAATCAGCCCCAGCATTTT.

This chain uses TRBV5-1 with TRBJ2-1; TRBD2 might be the D (6 bases). The V and J ends lost 0 bases and 6 bases respectively, with 13 bases between them. CDR3 length: 15 amino acids. Germline lookup yields CDR1 SGHRS and CDR2 YFSETQ. The CDR3 DNA reads as TGCGCCAGCAGCTTGGATCTCGGGGGAGGCAATGAGCAGTTCTTC. Translating gives CASSLDLGGGNEQFF.

Relative to its sample, this clone is medium-sized. The V and J genes are TRBV27 and TRBJ2-2; maybe TRBD1 (5 bases). Germline values: CDR1 MNHEY, CDR2 SMNVEV (reference sequence). The V end lost 6 bases, the J end lost 3 bases, and 17 bases lay between the germline ends. The CDR3 is 16 amino acids. The CDR3 DNA reads as TGTGCCAGCAGCCTGAAATATACAGGAGACACCGGGGAGCTGTTTTTT. Amino acid sequence: CASSLKYTGDTGELFF.

The chain joins TRBV6-1 to TRBJ2-7, with D perhaps matching TRBD2 (7 bases). V gave up 11 bases and J gave up 4 bases, with 24 bases separating them. The length of the CDR3 is 15 residues. Germline lookup yields CDR1 MNHNS and CDR2 SASEGT. The CDR3 spells CAGGGPGHGTYEQYF. The DNA of the CDR3 is TGTGCCGGGGGGGGACCGGGACACGGCACATACGAGCAGTACTTC.

Many counts were recorded for this clone. CDR3 in amino acids: CASSLRGGGEQYF. The CDR3 DNA follows: TGTGCCAGCAGTTTGAGGGGGGGCGGTGAGCAGTACTTC. The chain couples TRBV12-3 or TRBV12-4 to TRBJ2-7; maybe TRBD2 (7 bases). Between the trimmed V and J ends, which lost 3 bases and 7 bases, there was a span of 13 bases. The length of the CDR3 is 13 residues.

The chain is built from TRBV12-3 or TRBV12-4 and TRBJ2-7; 10 bases agree with TRBD2. This CDR3 region has 22 residues. V lost 2 bases to trimming and J lost 0 bases; unmatched junction nucleotides: 22. CDR3 amino acids: CASSLLRTGTLAGESNSYEQYF. The CDR3 nucleotides read TGTGCCAGCAGTTTACTCCGGACAGGGACCCTAGCGGGAGAGTCAAACTCCTACGAGCAGTACTTC.

This clone was recorded many times. V gene TRBV7-9 combines with J gene TRBJ2-2; TRBD2 aligns across 8 bases. The CDR3 sequence is 13 residues long. Germline-derived CDR1 and CDR2 are SEHNR and FQNEAQ (reference sequence). CDR3 DNA sequence: TGTGCAAACGGGAGCGGGAGCACCGGGGAGCTGTTTTTT. This gives the protein CANGSGSTGELFF.

This clone is medium-sized. The chain joins TRBV7-8 to TRBJ2-2, with D unclear. The germline V gene encodes CDR1 SGHVS and CDR2 FQNEAQ. CDR3 length: 14 amino acids. V lost 3 bases and J 3 bases, leaving 8 bases between the germline ends. The DNA of the CDR3 is TGTGCCAGCAGCTTGAGACCTGACACCGGGGAGCTGTTTTTT. Amino acid sequence: CASSLRPDTGELFF.

This clone was counted ten times or more. The chain carries TRBV9 and TRBJ2-2, with 12 positions matching TRBD2. The CDR3 consists of 15 residues. CDR1 and CDR2 (germline): SGDLS, YYNGEE. The junction had 0 bases not matched to a gene; V was cut back by 3 bases and J by 3 bases. This CDR3 is CASSGLAGDTGELFF. The DNA of the CDR3 is TGTGCCAGCAGCGGACTAGCGGGAGACACCGGGGAGCTGTTTTTT. The full variable domain, in which reference TRBV9 and TRBJ2-2 provide the parts outside the CDR3, is DSGVTQTPKHLITATGQRVTLRCSPRSGDLSVYWYQQSLDQGLQFLIQYYNGEERAKGNILERFSAQQFPDLHSELNLSSLELGDSALYFCASSGLAGDTGELFFGEGSRLTVL.

This clone was seen at least ten times. The chain uses TRBV2 and TRBJ2-7; TRBD2 agrees at 14 bases. V dropped 7 bases and J dropped 3; count of bases not matched to a gene: 8. The CDR3 spans 16 residues. Looked up from germline, CDR1 is SNHLY and CDR2 is FYNNEI. The CDR3 DNA reads TGTGCCAGCACCGGGACTAGCGGGAGAAGAGGCTACGAGCAGTACTTC. Its translation is CASTGTSGRRGYEQYF.

The chain links TRBV5-1 to TRBJ2-7; D uncertain. Trimming left V 5 bases short and J 7 bases short, with 13 bases between. CDR1 is SGHRS and CDR2 is YFSETQ in the germline V gene. The CDR3 covers 12 residues. The CDR3 DNA reads as TGCGCCAGCAGGTGGACCTCGGGTGAGCAGTACTTC. It specifies CASRWTSGEQYF.

The chain joins TRBV2 to TRBJ1-3; D gene unclear. The CDR3 spans 12 residues. Germline values: CDR1 SNHLY, CDR2 FYNNEI. V was cut by 11 bases and J by 3 bases, with 11 bases left in between. CDR3 nucleotides: TGTGCCGGGCGAGTGTGTGGAAACACCATATATTTT. It translates to CAGRVCGNTIYF.

The chain employs TRBV6-1 and TRBJ2-5; 8 bases are a match to TRBD2. Germline trimming cut 6 bases from V and 1 base from J; bases unmatched to any gene: 7. Germline assignment: CDR1 MNHNS and CDR2 SASEGT. There are 15 residues in the CDR3. CDR3 DNA: TGTGCCAGCAGCTCGAAGACTAGCGCCCAAGAGACCCAGTACTTC. As protein: CASSSKTSAQETQYF.

This sequence joins TRBV19 and TRBJ1-1, with a possible D match to TRBD1 (5 bases). Trimming cost V 2 bases and J 5 bases, with 12 bases left between them. The length of the CDR3 is 14 residues. Germline V lookup: CDR1 LNHDA, CDR2 SQIVND (reference sequence). The CDR3 region has the DNA TGTGCCAGTAGTATATCCAGGGAAATGACTGAAGCTTTCTTT. This gives the protein CASSISREMTEAFF. Based on the CDR3 plus reference TRBV19 and TRBJ1-1, the full variable domain is DGGITQSPKYLFRKEGQNVTLSCEQNLNHDAMYWYRQDPGQGLRLIYYSQIVNDFQKGDIAEGYSVSREKKESFPLTVTSAQKNPTAFYLCASSISREMTEAFFGQGTRLTVV.

This clone was seen repeatedly, ten times or more. The genes are TRBV10-3 and TRBJ2-3; no clear D. CDR1 ENHRY and CDR2 SYGVKD come from the germline V gene. V shed 6 bases and J shed 4 bases, with 8 bases lying between them. The CDR3 runs to 12 residues. CDR3 sequence reads: CAIRLSADTQYF. In DNA form, the CDR3 reads TGTGCCATCAGACTTTCAGCAGATACGCAGTATTTT.

Many counts were recorded for this clone. The chain combines TRBV7-9 with TRBJ1-5; D call uncertain. This CDR3 is 12 amino acids long. Trimming cost V 4 bases and J 9 bases, with 10 bases left between them. Germline CDR1 is SEHNR and CDR2 is FQNEAQ (reference sequence). In nucleotides, the CDR3 is TGTGCCAGCAGCTCACGGGAGACGCCCCAGCATTTT. Its translation: CASSSRETPQHF. The full variable domain, rest sourced from reference TRBV7-9 and TRBJ1-5, is DTGVSQNPRHKITKRGQNVTFRCDPISEHNRLYWYRQTLGQGPEFLTYFQNEAQLEKSRLLSDRFSAERPKGSFSTLEIQRTEQGDSAMYLCASSSRETPQHFGDGTRLSIL.

This clone has a handful of counts. The V call is TRBV27, the J call TRBJ2-3; D uncertain. Germline CDR1 and CDR2: MNHEY and SMNVEV (reference sequence). V was pared by 6 bases and J by 4 bases, with 11 bases between. This CDR3 region has 13 residues. The CDR3 DNA sequence: TGTGCCAGCAGCTCGGACGGATCAGATACGCAGTATTTT. Its protein product is CASSSDGSDTQYF.

At least ten counts were recorded for this clone. The chain combines TRBV11-1 with TRBJ1-3; D may be TRBD1 (5 bases). V was pared by 5 bases and J by 1 base, with 18 bases between. Germline loops: CDR1 SGHAT, CDR2 FQDESV (reference sequence). This CDR3 comprises 17 residues. CDR3 sequence reads: CASSPYQGPGSGNTIYF. CDR3 nucleotides: TGTGCCAGCAGCCCGTACCAGGGCCCCGGGTCTGGAAACACCATATATTTT.

This clone is deemed medium-sized (0.01 to 0.1%). V usage is TRBV6-1 and J usage is TRBJ2-3, with TRBD1 matching 7 bases. CDR3 length: 15 amino acids. Germline V gene data show CDR1 as MNHNS and CDR2 as SASEGT. The V gene end was trimmed by 5 bases and the J gene end by 0 bases; junction bases not matched to a gene: 5. Here the CDR3 reads CASSLGTASTDTQYF. CDR3 sequence (DNA): TGTGCCAGCAGTTTAGGGACAGCTAGCACAGATACGCAGTATTTT.

This clone was seen many times. The genes are TRBV5-1 and TRBJ2-5, with D perhaps TRBD1 or TRBD2 (5 bases each). This CDR3 comprises 15 residues. Trimming took off 4 bases at V and 5 bases at J, with 18 bases between the two ends. Germline V CDR1 and CDR2: SGHRS, YFSETQ. The CDR3: CASSQLGDSIETQYF. The DNA for the CDR3 is TGCGCCAGCAGCCAACTAGGGGATTCTATTGAGACCCAGTACTTC.